The 31 T cell receptor beta chains below were found in one sample sequenced in a study of cytomegalovirus exposure and HLA in healthy donors. PCR amplification relied on 60 Vbeta primers (plus 13 Jbeta primers). This table comes from immunoSEQ multiplex PCR, and its TCRdb copy is limited to in-frame clones, with some not included. The top ten hold 1% of the sample, which has 150,000 to 200,000 clones, about four fifths seen once. Sequencing input: PBMCs. All receptors come from a woman aged 45-65 years in good health and CMV-seropositive.

This sequence joins TRBV2 and TRBJ2-1; 7 nucleotides match TRBD1. V was clipped by 3 bases and J by 6 bases; unmatched bases: 8. There are 15 residues in the CDR3. CDR1 and CDR2 (germline): SNHLY, FYNNEI. The CDR3 here is CASSDQTGRLNEQFF. DNA for the CDR3: TGTGCCAGCAGTGACCAGACAGGGCGCCTCAATGAGCAGTTCTTC. Full variable domain (remainder filled in from reference TRBV2 and TRBJ2-1): EPEVTQTPSHQVTQMGQEVILRCVPISNHLYFYWYRQILGQKVEFLVSFYNNEISEKSEIFDDQFSVERPDGSNFTLKIRSTKLEDSAMYFCASSDQTGRLNEQFFGPGTRLTVL.

The chain carries TRBV30 and TRBJ2-1; D ambiguous. The CDR3 totals 13 residues. The V end was cut by 2 bases, the J end by 4 bases, with 9 bases between. Germline V CDR1 and CDR2: GTSNPN, SVGIG (reference sequence). CDR3 sequence reads: CAWSTQIYNEQFF. The CDR3 DNA is TGTGCCTGGAGTACCCAGATTTACAATGAGCAGTTCTTC.

J is TRBJ2-1 and V is TRBV7-2; 14 positions agree with TRBD2. The CDR3 has 17 amino acids. The V and J ends lost 0 bases and 8 bases, in that order; junction bases with no gene match: 6. Germline V gives CDR1 SGHTA, CDR2 FQGNSA. The CDR3 region has the DNA TGTGCCAGCAGCTTAGCGACTAGCGGGGGGGCGATCGATGAGCAGTTCTTC. This codes for CASSLATSGGAIDEQFF.

The gene calls are TRBV27 and TRBJ2-5, with D maybe TRBD1 (6 bases). CDR3 length: 15 residues. V was pared by 3 bases and J by 1 base, with 12 bases between. From germline, CDR1 is MNHEY and CDR2 SMNVEV (reference sequence). The CDR3 here is CASSLLDSAQETQYF. For the CDR3, the DNA is TGTGCCAGCAGTTTGCTGGACAGCGCCCAAGAGACCCAGTACTTC.

The chain couples TRBV28 to TRBJ2-2; a possible D gene is TRBD1 (6 bases). V was trimmed by 2 bases and J by 4 bases, leaving 8 bases between them. The CDR3 consists of 14 residues. In germline, CDR1 is MDHEN, CDR2 SYDVKM. CDR3: CASSLVRGTGELFF. For the CDR3, the DNA is TGTGCCAGCAGTTTAGTCAGGGGCACCGGGGAGCTGTTTTTT.

The chain carries TRBV6-6 and TRBJ2-1; a possible D gene is TRBD1 (6 bases). The CDR3 totals 15 residues. Per the germline V gene, CDR1 is MNHNY and CDR2 is SVGAGI (reference sequence). Trimming shortened V by 2 bases and J by 0 bases, and 8 bases separated the two germline ends. Here the CDR3 reads CASSYGQSSYNEQFF. The CDR3 nucleotides are TGTGCCAGCAGTTACGGACAGAGCTCCTACAATGAGCAGTTCTTC.

The V gene is TRBV4-1, the J gene TRBJ1-4; 8 positions agree with TRBD1. Losses at the gene ends were 0 bases for V and 8 bases for J; bases not matched to a gene: 8. The CDR3 loop spans 16 amino acids. Germline loops: CDR1 MGHRA, CDR2 YSYEKL. The CDR3: CASSQDVGQGSEKLFF. For the CDR3, the DNA is TGCGCCAGCAGCCAAGATGTCGGACAGGGTTCCGAAAAACTGTTTTTT.

The rearrangement joins TRBV4-3 to TRBJ2-2, with D perhaps TRBD2 (5 bases). Trimming took off 1 base at V and 5 bases at J, with 11 bases between the two ends. The CDR3 is 15 residues long. The germline V gene has CDR1 LGHNA and CDR2 YSLEER. The CDR3 nucleotides are TGCGCCAGCAGCCAAGCGGTCGGGGATACCGGGGAGCTGTTTTTT. Translating gives CASSQAVGDTGELFF.

This clone was counted a few times. The rearrangement uses TRBV5-1 and TRBJ2-1; TRBD1 matches 10 bases. Germline lookup yields CDR1 SGHRS and CDR2 YFSETQ. This CDR3 is 15 amino acids long. Trimming took 7 bases from V and 4 from J; bases not matched to a gene: 8. CDR3 amino acids: CASCRDRGQYNEQFF. DNA of the CDR3: TGCGCCAGCTGCCGAGACAGGGGGCAATACAATGAGCAGTTCTTC.

This chain connects TRBV19 to TRBJ1-1; 10 nucleotides align to TRBD1. The CDR3 runs to 14 residues. V lost 7 bases and J lost 5; bases outside the gene matches: 7. In germline, CDR1 is LNHDA, CDR2 SQIVND (reference sequence). The CDR3 DNA is TGTGCCAGTACCCGACAGGGGGCGCGGACTGAAGCTTTCTTT. Amino acid sequence: CASTRQGARTEAFF.

The V call is TRBV5-6, the J call TRBJ1-5; 8 bases align to TRBD1. The germline V gene has CDR1 SGHDT and CDR2 YYEEEE. J gave up 4 bases and V 4 bases, and 7 bases lay outside the gene matches. CDR3 length equals 15 residues. The CDR3 bases are TGTGCCAGCAGCCCGGGGACAGGACTTAATCAGCCCCAGCATTTT. Translating gives CASSPGTGLNQPQHF.

The chain is built from TRBV5-1 and TRBJ2-7, with 9 bases fitting TRBD2. J was trimmed by 6 bases and V by 2 bases; bases with no gene match: 9. The CDR3 spans 15 residues. Germline CDR1 and CDR2: SGHRS and YFSETQ. The CDR3, as DNA: TGCGCCAGCAGCTTTTCTATTGGGACTAGCTCCGAGCAGTACTTC. It translates to CASSFSIGTSSEQYF.

This rearrangement joins TRBV19 to TRBJ2-3, with TRBD2 matching 9 bases. CDR1 is LNHDA and CDR2 is SQIVND in the germline V gene (reference sequence). This CDR3 spans 14 amino acids. J lost 10 bases, V lost 7 bases, and 12 bases had no gene match. CDR3 protein: CASMVQAGGHSQYF. The CDR3 DNA follows: TGTGCCAGTATGGTTCAAGCGGGGGGTCACTCGCAGTATTTT.

This clone showed up just a few times. This chain links TRBV7-9 with TRBJ2-1; 7 nucleotides line up with TRBD1. The germline V gene has CDR1 SEHNR and CDR2 FQNEAQ (reference sequence). CDR3 length: 14 residues. The junction had 6 bases not matched to a gene; V was cut back by 5 bases and J by 5 bases. The CDR3: CASSAPGQNNEQFF. In nucleotides, the CDR3 is TGTGCCAGCAGCGCACCGGGACAGAACAATGAGCAGTTCTTC.

The chain employs TRBV11-3 and TRBJ2-1, with 7 bases aligning to TRBD1. The CDR3 has 15 amino acids. Germline CDR1 SGHNT, CDR2 YENEEA. The V gene end was trimmed by 5 bases and the J gene end by 3 bases; junction bases not matched to a gene: 7. CDR3 sequence (DNA): TGTGCCAGCAGCACTCAGGGGGTTGGCTACAATGAGCAGTTCTTC. Encoded protein: CASSTQGVGYNEQFF.

The rearrangement joins TRBV9 to TRBJ2-3; D unresolved. CDR1 and CDR2 from the germline V gene are SGDLS and YYNGEE. The V gene lost 3 bases and the J gene lost 1 base, with 3 bases spanning the gap. This CDR3 region has 12 residues. The CDR3 reads CASSAGTDTQYF. CDR3 bases: TGTGCCAGCAGCGCGGGCACAGATACGCAGTATTTT.

This clone appeared a few times. Here the CDR3 DNA reads TGTGCCAGCAGCTTAGCCGGGGAGACCCAGTACTTC. This gives the protein CASSLAGETQYF. The chain joins TRBV7-2 to TRBJ2-5; D call uncertain. The CDR3 is 12 residues long. Between the trimmed V and J ends, which lost 0 bases and 5 bases, there was a span of 4 bases. CDR1 is SGHTA and CDR2 is FQGNSA in the germline V gene.

As to this clone: The conserved final phenylalanine or tryptophan is absent from the CDR3, which likely points to a read error. J is TRBJ2-7 and V is TRBV4-2; D unclear. Germline-derived CDR1 and CDR2 are LGHNA and YNFKEQ. The CDR3 totals 13 residues. The V gene lost 0 bases and the J gene lost 7 bases, with 10 bases spanning the gap. The CDR3 region is CASSQDRAWEQYL. The CDR3 DNA reads TGTGCCAGCAGCCAAGATAGGGCCTGGGAGCAGTACCTC.

This chain uses TRBV6-1 with TRBJ1-3; tentatively, D is TRBD1 (6 bases). The length of the CDR3 is 13 residues. Germline V lookup: CDR1 MNHNS, CDR2 SASEGT. The V and J ends lost 8 bases and 4 bases respectively, with 12 bases between them. The CDR3 region has the DNA TGTGCCAGCCACAGGGAATGGGGAAACACCATATATTTT. Amino acid sequence: CASHREWGNTIYF.

The chain recombines TRBV5-1 with TRBJ2-5, with 11 bases lining up with TRBD2. The V gene end was trimmed by 3 bases and the J gene end by 5 bases; junction bases not matched to a gene: 6. The CDR3 has 15 residues. The germline CDR1 and CDR2 sequences are SGHRS and YFSETQ. The CDR3 nucleotides are TGCGCCAGCAGCTCGGGACTAGCGGAGGGGGAGACCCAGTACTTC. Translation: CASSSGLAEGETQYF.

The chain joins TRBV7-6 to TRBJ1-2; the D gene is possibly TRBD1 (6 bases). Germline V gene data show CDR1 as SGHVS and CDR2 as FNYEAQ. The CDR3 spans 15 residues. Trimming stripped 1 base from V and 8 bases from J, with 17 bases between. The CDR3 sequence: CASSLDPGGGGGYTF. The CDR3 DNA is TGTGCCAGCAGCTTAGACCCCGGGGGAGGGGGAGGCTACACCTTC.

This clone has a single count. The chain links TRBV7-2 to TRBJ2-2; no clear D gene. Trimming shortened V by 2 bases and J by 0 bases, and 4 bases separated the two germline ends. This CDR3 has 14 residues. The V gene's germline CDR1 is SGHTA and CDR2 FQGNSA. CDR3 sequence: CASSLYTNTGELFF. The DNA for the CDR3 is TGTGCCAGCAGCTTATATACGAACACCGGGGAGCTGTTTTTT.

This clone was recorded only once. Sequence at one end of the junction differs from germline and may be a read error. DNA of the CDR3: TGTTCCAGCAGCTTAGGGTCAGGAGGGGACTATGGCTACACCTTC. Amino acid sequence: CSSSLGSGGDYGYTF. This rearrangement joins TRBV7-9 to TRBJ1-2, with a tentative D call TRBD1 (5 bases). Germline V gene sequence: CDR1 SEHNR, CDR2 FQNEAQ (reference sequence). The CDR3 runs 15 residues.

This clone was seen just once. The chain is built from TRBV5-4 and TRBJ1-2; possibly TRBD1 for D (6 bases). The CDR3 runs to 17 residues. Trimming removed 2 bases at V and 1 base at J, with 18 bases between. Germline V CDR1 and CDR2: SGHNT, YYREEE (reference sequence). The DNA of the CDR3 is TGTGCCAGCAGCTTTGAACAGGGAGATGAGGGTAACTATGGCTACACCTTC. Amino acid sequence: CASSFEQGDEGNYGYTF.

This clone is a singleton in its sample. The V and J genes are TRBV7-8 and TRBJ2-1; TRBD2 matches at 7 bases. J gave up 4 bases and V 2 bases, and 8 bases lay outside the gene matches. The germline V gene encodes CDR1 SGHVS and CDR2 FQNEAQ. The CDR3 totals 16 residues. The CDR3 coding sequence is TGTGCCAGCAGCTTATTGTGGTCGGGGGGTTACAATGAGCAGTTCTTC. It yields the protein CASSLLWSGGYNEQFF.

This clone was detected a few times. The chain has TRBV9 and TRBJ2-3; TRBD2 matches at 7 bases. Germline CDR1 SGDLS, CDR2 YYNGEE. The CDR3 has 17 residues. The junction had 8 bases not matched to a gene; V was cut back by 0 bases and J by 1 base. In DNA form, the CDR3 reads TGTGCCAGCAGCGTAGGGTTAGCGGGCGGGGGCACAGATACGCAGTATTTT. It translates to CASSVGLAGGGTDTQYF.

This rearrangement joins TRBV5-4 to TRBJ1-5; TRBD1 matches at 7 bases. Germline V lookup: CDR1 SGHNT, CDR2 YYREEE (reference sequence). V was pared by 4 bases and J by 0 bases, with 4 bases of the junction left unmatched. The CDR3 extends over 15 amino acids. The CDR3 nucleotides read TGTGCCAGCAGCCCGGGGACAGATAGCAATCAGCCCCAGCATTTT. Translating it yields CASSPGTDSNQPQHF.

This clone was picked up a small number of times. This sequence joins TRBV28 and TRBJ2-1, with D unresolved. Trimming stripped 8 bases from V and 6 bases from J, with 8 bases between. This CDR3 has 11 amino acids. CDR1 is MDHEN and CDR2 is SYDVKM in the germline V gene. CDR3 coding DNA: TGTGCCAGCTTCCAGGTCAATGAGCAGTTCTTC. Encoded protein: CASFQVNEQFF.

The chain couples TRBV7-3 to TRBJ2-1; D is ambiguous. This CDR3 has 13 residues. Germline V gene data show CDR1 as SGHTA and CDR2 as FQGTGA. The V and J ends lost 4 bases and 5 bases respectively, with 9 bases between them. CDR3 bases: TGTGCCAGCAGCTATGCTCCGGACAATGAGCAGTTCTTC. Translation: CASSYAPDNEQFF.

The chain employs TRBV28 and TRBJ2-7; the D gene is possibly TRBD1 (6 bases). This CDR3 comprises 14 residues. Trimming removed 5 bases at V and 4 bases at J, with 15 bases between. Per germline, CDR1 MDHEN and CDR2 SYDVKM. In DNA, the CDR3 is TGTGCCAGCAGTCCTCAGGGGAGAGCGTACGAGCAGTACTTC. It translates to CASSPQGRAYEQYF.

V gene TRBV28 combines with J gene TRBJ1-6; 9 bases are a match to TRBD1. Unmatched junction bases numbered 5, after V lost 4 bases and J lost 7 bases. CDR3 size: 15 residues. Germline assignment: CDR1 MDHEN and CDR2 SYDVKM. In nucleotides, the CDR3 is TGTGCCAGCAGTTCCCTCGGACAGGGGAATTCACCCCTCCACTTT. Translating gives CASSSLGQGNSPLHF.